The present T cell receptor beta chain was sequenced within a study of human thymus T cells. This CDR3 contains 15 residues. V lost 4 bases to trimming and J lost 0 bases, with 13 bases between them. Germline loops: CDR1 MDHEN, CDR2 SYDVKM. Clones were sequenced by immunoSEQ multiplex PCR, and TCRdb holds only the in-frame ones, with some missing. This sample has about 44,000 clones, with over 85% found just once. Sequencing used blood. This chain connects TRBV28 to TRBJ2-7; possibly TRBD2 for D (5 bases). The receptor was isolated from a boy less than two years old with a congenital heart defect but otherwise immunologically healthy. The CDR3 region is CASSYPMGSSYEQYF. The CDR3 region has the DNA TGTGCCAGCAGTTATCCTATGGGGAGCTCCTACGAGCAGTACTTC.